This TCR beta chain was captured in a study of radiation and T cells in renal cell carcinoma. In the study overall: Nephrectomy followed 15 Gy stereotactic body radiation by 4 weeks. Study results and limitations: Top tumor clonotypes rose in blood 2 weeks post-radiation, then contracted. Pretreatment tumor biopsies were lacking, so baseline clonotypes are unknown.

This CDR3 is 14 amino acids long. Trimming took 0 bases from V and 4 from J, leaving 8 bases between them. Germline CDR1 SGHNT, CDR2 YENEEA. Generated by immunoSEQ multiplex PCR, the TCRdb table keeps only in-frame clones and is missing some. The data contain 150,000 or so clones, about 91% of them singletons. Documented time point: blood 2 weeks post-SBRT. Noted treatment: 15 Gy SBRT to primary tumor, nephrectomy 4 weeks later. The tumor was a clear cell renal cell carcinoma. For this clone: Antigen: not known.

The material was blood, obtained from a patient whose treatment included radiotherapy and nephrectomy. The V and J genes are TRBV11-3 and TRBJ2-3; D ambiguous. The origin of this receptor is a woman aged 45-60 years with renal cell carcinoma. CDR3 residues: CASSLEADSDTQYF. The CDR3 nucleotides read TGTGCCAGCAGCTTAGAGGCCGACTCAGATACGCAGTATTTT.